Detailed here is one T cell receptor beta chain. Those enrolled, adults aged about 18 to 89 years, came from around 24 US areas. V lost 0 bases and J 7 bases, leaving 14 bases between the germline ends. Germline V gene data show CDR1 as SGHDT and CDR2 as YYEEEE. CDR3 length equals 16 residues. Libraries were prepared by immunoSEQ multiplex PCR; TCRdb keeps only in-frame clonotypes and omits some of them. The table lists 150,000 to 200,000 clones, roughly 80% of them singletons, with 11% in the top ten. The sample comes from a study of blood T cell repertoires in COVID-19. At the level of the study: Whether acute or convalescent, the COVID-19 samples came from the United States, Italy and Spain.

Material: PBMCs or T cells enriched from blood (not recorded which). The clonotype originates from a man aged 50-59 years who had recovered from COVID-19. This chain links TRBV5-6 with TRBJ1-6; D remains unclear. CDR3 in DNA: TGTGCCAGCAGCTTGGAAAGGAGAGGTCGGAATTCACCCCTCCACTTT. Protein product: CASSLERRGRNSPLHF.